These 3 T cell receptor beta chains came from one sample sequenced in a study of CD8+ T cells in alopecia areata. Extracted RNA was reverse transcribed, and the resulting cDNA served as sequencing template. Here immunoSEQ multiplex PCR was the method, and the copy in TCRdb shows in-frame clones only, minus some. The repertoire includes about 140,000 clones, around 87% of them detected once, and roughly 13% sits in the top ten. The treatment: oral pan-JAK inhibitor, 5-10 mg twice daily. The sequenced sample was CD8+ T cells sorted from blood, obtained at week 4, from a patient treated with tofacitinib. The receptors originated from a human donor with alopecia areata.

V and J are TRBV2 and TRBJ2-3, with 9 nucleotides matching TRBD2. The germline V gene has CDR1 SNHLY and CDR2 FYNNEI. The CDR3 consists of 16 residues. The V segment lost 4 bases and the J segment 1 base; nucleotides outside the gene matches: 6. CDR3 residues: CASSVQGLAGTDTQYF. In nucleotides, the CDR3 is TGTGCCAGCAGTGTTCAGGGACTAGCAGGCACAGATACGCAGTATTTT.

This chain links TRBV10-2 with TRBJ2-5; tentative D call: TRBD2 (5 bases). V shed 6 bases and J shed 3 bases, with 11 bases lying between them. This CDR3 spans 13 amino acids. Germline-derived CDR1 and CDR2 are WSHSY and SAAADI. The CDR3 nucleotides read TGCGCCAGCAGCTTCTTGAGGGAAGAGACCCAGTACTTC. Amino acid sequence: CASSFLREETQYF.

This rearrangement joins TRBV29-1 to TRBJ2-2; D is possibly TRBD2 (6 bases). Germline CDR1 SQVTM, CDR2 ANQGSEA. Trimming cost V 0 bases and J 3 bases, with 17 bases left between them. The CDR3 totals 17 residues. The CDR3 region is CSVEDPRGSGDTGELFF. DNA for the CDR3: TGCAGCGTTGAAGATCCTCGAGGGTCGGGGGACACCGGGGAGCTGTTTTTT.